Described below is a single TCR beta chain sequence and its context. This clonotype was counted once. Its antigen remains undetermined. No per-base quality is available; no much larger clone lies one base away. A lone read is weak support. The sample belongs to a study of regulatory T cells in long-lasting Graves disease (dated by TCRdb to the early 2020s). General notes on the study: Antithyroid drugs had been taken for less than 3 months by newly diagnosed Graves' disease patients. Persistent Graves' disease patients were compared with newly diagnosed Graves' disease patients by peripheral blood TCR sequencing and RNA sequencing. The study was registered as a clinical trial and conducted in China. A total of around 33 samples underwent TCR sequencing, from about 13 patients with persistent Graves' disease and approximately 20 patients with newly diagnosed Graves' disease. On the study overall, not on this receptor specifically: Preferential use of TRBV28, TRBJ1-2 and TRBJ2-5 was observed in persistent disease, whereas TRBV20-1 and TRBJ2-1 were favored in newly diagnosed disease. The study examined only peripheral blood because the primary lesion, thyroid tissue, could not be accessed. The authors acknowledged the small sample size as a limitation that may reduce accuracy. Sequencing and analysis were restricted to the TCR beta chain. Persistent patients shared more public clonotypes among themselves (around 3,000) than newly diagnosed patients did (about 900). Lower TCR Shannon entropy and fewer highly expanded clones were observed in persistent Graves' disease patients than in newly diagnosed patients, which suggested clonal expansion.

Explained via the paper, the time point label denotes: newly diagnosed GD, antithyroid drugs for less than 3 months. For both TCR sequencing and RNA sequencing, RNA was extracted from PBMCs using TRIzol. The diagnosis of Graves' disease was made according to American Thyroid Association guidelines. Patients for the study were recruited at an endocrinology department in Xi'an, China. Each patient gave 7.5 to 10 milliliters of peripheral blood, collected in an EDTA anticoagulant tube. Ficoll Paque Plus density gradient separation was used to isolate PBMCs, and no further T cell sorting was done. RNA quality was checked with an Agilent 2100 Bioanalyzer and agarose gel, and concentration with a NanoDrop 2000. Library preparation employed multiplex PCR. For sequencing, an Illumina HiSeq 4000 was employed. iRepertoire HTBI primers and Arm-PCR amplification of CDR3 regions were used to construct TCR beta libraries. Before sequencing, the PCR products underwent gel purification. As for the original processing: Gene usage analysis of CDR3 amino acid clonotypes used the approximately 56 TRBV and 14 to 15 TRBJ segments found across samples. COPE and FqMerger were used to merge filtered high-quality paired reads into contigs. BLAST was used to align contigs to IMGT TRBV, TRBD and TRBJ reference genes, with CDR3 defined following IMGT. Any clonotype with a frequency above 0.1% was classified as a highly expanded clone. Shannon entropy served as the measure of repertoire diversity, while the Gini coefficient captured V-J evenness. Clonotypes shared by more than one individual were considered public. TCRdb's own reprocessing of the public reads used fastp at Q25 and MiXCR and kept productive beta chains. Every entry covers one CDR3 protein and lists the most common genes and DNA from its rows. The V and J calls, along with clone size, are taken from TCRdb and not from the paper's own processing. Across this sample there are under 450,000 distinct CDR3 sequences, with about 10% seen only once. 15% to 20% of the sample rests with the top ten.

V is cut by 3 bases and J by 2 bases, and the space between the germline ends is 11 bases. As encoded in the germline V gene, CDR1 is MDHEN while CDR2 is SYDVKM. The CDR3 contains 15 residues, cysteine and phenylalanine counted. The only DNA kept is the CDR3, 45 bases in frame from the first base. The data were also submitted as part of a second study, on T cells in Graves' hyperthyroidism and ophthalmopathy. The second publication reports: Stable Graves' hyperthyroidism was defined as no progression to ophthalmopathy during 18 months of follow-up. Hyperthyroidism patients were newly diagnosed, had a disease duration of under 2 months, and were aged 18 to 65 years. Any patient with an uncontrolled infection, another autoimmune disease, pregnancy or lactation was excluded. Diagnoses were established on the basis of clinical symptoms, serum thyroxine and TRAb, thyroid ultrasound, and orbital computed tomography. The TCR CDR3 was subjected to a first round of RT-PCR using the HTBI primer set and the Qiagen OneStep RT-PCR kit. Blood samples also contained most of the expanded thyroid clonotypes (frequency above 0.001), which suggests that blood repertoires may reflect thyroid immune responses. A model built on a 13 V-J signature distinguished ophthalmopathy from stable hyperthyroidism, reaching over 85% sensitivity and 81.08% specificity in cross-validation and 80%/75% in testing. In validation, progression to ophthalmopathy was predicted by the model with 70.59% sensitivity and roughly 72% specificity, a median of roughly six months before onset. To identify distinguishing TCR V-J signatures, a discovery cohort of around 100 patients was used, comprising roughly 45 with Graves' ophthalmopathy and about 59 with stable Graves' hyperthyroidism. An independent validation cohort of fewer than 20 hyperthyroidism patients and more than 15 patients who later progressed to ophthalmopathy tested prospective prediction of ophthalmopathy. The 100 or so discovery patients were randomly split 7:3 into training and test sets. In six Graves' hyperthyroidism patients, the study also compared T-cell repertoires from thyroid tissue with T-cell repertoires from blood. Following sampling, methimazole starting at 30 mg daily was given to hyperthyroidism patients, and high-dose intravenous methylprednisolone was given to ophthalmopathy patients. Libraries were constructed in a second round of multiplex PCR, after which size selection and purification were performed. The libraries were sequenced on an Illumina HiSeq2000 using paired-end 100 bp reads. Raw data were processed with SOAPnuke, discarding reads with adapters, uncalled bases, mean Phred below 15, or no exact constant-primer or identifier match. High-quality paired reads were merged with COPE v1.2.5, and unique nucleotide sequences were defined as clonotypes. Clonotypes were aligned to IMGT TRBV, TRBD and TRBJ reference segments using MiTCR v1.1. Only V-J combinations with frequency above 0.0001, covering 99% to 99.2% of repertoires, were analysed. A TCS score was defined as the ratio between F50 (clonal expansion) and ExV (chaos), using BLOSUM62-based TCRdist between CDR3 peptides within each V-J. Welch's t-statistics and random forest reduced 500 to 550 V-J features to some 14, which were used in a naive Bayes classifier (R e1071). No statistical method was used to set the sample size in advance, and investigators knew the group allocation. According to the paper, TCR Vbeta CDR3 sequencing was carried out on 135 peripheral blood samples, which came from 40 to 45 ophthalmopathy, under 80 hyperthyroidism and about 17 progressor patients.

This specimen consisted of peripheral blood mononuclear cells (PBMCs), obtained at new diagnosis, from a patient treated with antithyroid drugs. The chain joins TRBV28 to TRBJ2-1; the D element could tentatively be TRBD1 or TRBD2, as 5 bases agree for each. The TCR originated in a young woman with Graves disease. Donor details come from another sample of the same person, matched by shared clones. The DNA is TGTGCCAGCAGTTTTTTTCGGGGACCCTACAATGAGCAGTTCTTC. It codes for CASSFFRGPYNEQFF.